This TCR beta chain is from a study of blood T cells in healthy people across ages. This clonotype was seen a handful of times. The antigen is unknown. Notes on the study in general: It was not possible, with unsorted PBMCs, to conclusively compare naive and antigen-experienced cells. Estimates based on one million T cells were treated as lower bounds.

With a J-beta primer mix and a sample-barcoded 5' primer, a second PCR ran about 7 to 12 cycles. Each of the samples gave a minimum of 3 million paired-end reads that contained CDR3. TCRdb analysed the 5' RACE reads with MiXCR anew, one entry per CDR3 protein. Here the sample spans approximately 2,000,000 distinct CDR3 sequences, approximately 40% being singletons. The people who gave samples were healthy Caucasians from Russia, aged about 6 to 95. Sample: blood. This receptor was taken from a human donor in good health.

CDR3 bases: TGTGCCAGCGGCTACAGGGTTAGCAATCAGCCCCAGCATTTT. Translating gives CASGYRVSNQPQHF. The chain combines TRBV12-3 or TRBV12-4 with TRBJ1-5, with a weak D call TRBD1 (6 bases). The CDR3 is 14 amino acids. Trimming removed 8 bases from V and 0 bases from J, with 11 bases in between.